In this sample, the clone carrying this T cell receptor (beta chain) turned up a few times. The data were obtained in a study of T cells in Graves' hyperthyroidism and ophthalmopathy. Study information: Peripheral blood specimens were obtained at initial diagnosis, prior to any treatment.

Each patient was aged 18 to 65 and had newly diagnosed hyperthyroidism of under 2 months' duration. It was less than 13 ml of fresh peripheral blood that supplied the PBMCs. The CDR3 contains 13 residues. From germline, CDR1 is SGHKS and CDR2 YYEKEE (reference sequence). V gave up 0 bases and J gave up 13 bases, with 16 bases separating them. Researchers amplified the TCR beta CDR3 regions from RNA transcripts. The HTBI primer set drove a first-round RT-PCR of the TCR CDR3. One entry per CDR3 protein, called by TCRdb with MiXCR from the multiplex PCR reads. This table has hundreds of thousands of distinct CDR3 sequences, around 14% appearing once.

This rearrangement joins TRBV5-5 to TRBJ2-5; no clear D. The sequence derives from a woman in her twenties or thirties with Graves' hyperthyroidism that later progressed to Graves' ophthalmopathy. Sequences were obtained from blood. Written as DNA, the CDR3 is TGTGCCAGCAGCTTGGAGCGTGGGCTCGTACTGTACTTC. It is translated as CASSLERGLVLYF.